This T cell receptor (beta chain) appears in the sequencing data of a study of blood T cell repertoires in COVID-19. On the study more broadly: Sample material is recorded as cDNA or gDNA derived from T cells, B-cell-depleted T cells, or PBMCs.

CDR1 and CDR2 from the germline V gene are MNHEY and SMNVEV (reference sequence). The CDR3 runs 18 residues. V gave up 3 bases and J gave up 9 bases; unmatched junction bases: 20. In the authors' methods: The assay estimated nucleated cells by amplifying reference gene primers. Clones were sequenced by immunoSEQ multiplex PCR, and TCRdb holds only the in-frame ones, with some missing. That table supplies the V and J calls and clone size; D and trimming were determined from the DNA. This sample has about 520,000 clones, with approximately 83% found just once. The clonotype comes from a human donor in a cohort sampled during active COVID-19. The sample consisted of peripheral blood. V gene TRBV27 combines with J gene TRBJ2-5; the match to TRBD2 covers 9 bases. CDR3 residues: CASSLRPTAGGSDAAQYF. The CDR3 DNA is TGTGCCAGCAGTTTGCGGCCCACGGCGGGAGGGTCCGACGCGGCCCAGTACTTC.